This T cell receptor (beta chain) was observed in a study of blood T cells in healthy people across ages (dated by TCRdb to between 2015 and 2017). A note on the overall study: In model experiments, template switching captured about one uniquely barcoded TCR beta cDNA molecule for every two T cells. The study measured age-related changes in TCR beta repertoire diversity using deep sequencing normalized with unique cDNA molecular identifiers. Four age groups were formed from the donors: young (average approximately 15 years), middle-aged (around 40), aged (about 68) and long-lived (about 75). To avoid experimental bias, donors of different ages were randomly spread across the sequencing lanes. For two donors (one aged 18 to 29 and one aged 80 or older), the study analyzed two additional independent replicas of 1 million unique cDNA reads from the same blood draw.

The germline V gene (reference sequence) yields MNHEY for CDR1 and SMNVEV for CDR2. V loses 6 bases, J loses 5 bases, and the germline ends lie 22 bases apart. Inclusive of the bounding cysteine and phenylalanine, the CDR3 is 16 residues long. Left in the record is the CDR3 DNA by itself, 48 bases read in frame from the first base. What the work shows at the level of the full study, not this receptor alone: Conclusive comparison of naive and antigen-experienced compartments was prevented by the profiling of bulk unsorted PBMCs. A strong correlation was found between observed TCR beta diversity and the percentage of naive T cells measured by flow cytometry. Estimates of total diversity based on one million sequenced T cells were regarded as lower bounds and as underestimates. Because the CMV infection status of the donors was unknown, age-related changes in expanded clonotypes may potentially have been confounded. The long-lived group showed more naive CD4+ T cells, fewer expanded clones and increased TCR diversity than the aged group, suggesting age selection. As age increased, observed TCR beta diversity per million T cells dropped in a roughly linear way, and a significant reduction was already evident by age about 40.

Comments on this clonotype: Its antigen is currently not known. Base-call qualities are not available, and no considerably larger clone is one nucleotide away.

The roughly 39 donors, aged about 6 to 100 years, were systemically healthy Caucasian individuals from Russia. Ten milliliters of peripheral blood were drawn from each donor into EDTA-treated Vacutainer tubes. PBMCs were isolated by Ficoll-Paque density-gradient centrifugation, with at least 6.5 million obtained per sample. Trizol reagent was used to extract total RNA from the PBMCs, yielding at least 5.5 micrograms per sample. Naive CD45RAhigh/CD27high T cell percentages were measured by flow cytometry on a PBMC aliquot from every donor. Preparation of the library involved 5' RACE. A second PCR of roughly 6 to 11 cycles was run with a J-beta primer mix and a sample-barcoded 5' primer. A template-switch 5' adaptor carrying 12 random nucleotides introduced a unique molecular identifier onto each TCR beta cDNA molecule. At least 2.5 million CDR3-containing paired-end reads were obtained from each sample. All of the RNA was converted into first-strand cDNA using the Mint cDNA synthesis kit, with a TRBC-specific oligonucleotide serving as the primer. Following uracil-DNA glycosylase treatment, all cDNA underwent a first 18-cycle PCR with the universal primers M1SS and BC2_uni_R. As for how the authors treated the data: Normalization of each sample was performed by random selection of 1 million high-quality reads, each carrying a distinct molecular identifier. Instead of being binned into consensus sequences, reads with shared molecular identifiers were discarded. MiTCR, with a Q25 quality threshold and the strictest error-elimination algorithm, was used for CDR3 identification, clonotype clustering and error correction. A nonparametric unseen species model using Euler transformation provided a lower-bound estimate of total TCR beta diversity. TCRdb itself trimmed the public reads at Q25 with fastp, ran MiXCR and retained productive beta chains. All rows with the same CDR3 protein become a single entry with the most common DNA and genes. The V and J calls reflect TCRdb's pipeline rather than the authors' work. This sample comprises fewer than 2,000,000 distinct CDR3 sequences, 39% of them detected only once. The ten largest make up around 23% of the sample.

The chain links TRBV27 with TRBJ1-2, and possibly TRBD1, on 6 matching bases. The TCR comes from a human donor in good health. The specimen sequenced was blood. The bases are TGTGCCAGCAGGAGGGGGGCTGGGACGTCCTCTTATGGCTACACCTTC. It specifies CASRRGAGTSSYGYTF.